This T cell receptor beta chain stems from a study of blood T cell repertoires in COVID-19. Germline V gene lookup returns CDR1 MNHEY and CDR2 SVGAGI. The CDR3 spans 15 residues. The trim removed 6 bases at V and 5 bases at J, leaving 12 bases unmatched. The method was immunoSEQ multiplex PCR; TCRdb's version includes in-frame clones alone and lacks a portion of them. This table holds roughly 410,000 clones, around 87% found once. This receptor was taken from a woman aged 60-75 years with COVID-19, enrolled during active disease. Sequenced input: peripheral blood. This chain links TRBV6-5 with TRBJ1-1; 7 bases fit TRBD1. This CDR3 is CASRIHRGGDTEAFF. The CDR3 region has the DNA TGTGCCAGCAGGATCCACAGGGGTGGGGATACTGAAGCTTTCTTT.